The 20 T cell receptor beta chains presented below share a single source sample, sequenced in a study of patients and donors after allogeneic stem cell transplantation. TCRdb fed the RT-PCR reads into MiXCR, producing one record per CDR3 protein. The data hold about a million distinct CDR3 sequences, with roughly 18% observed a single time. Sequencing input: blood, either unsorted or a sorted T cell fraction (not recorded which). The receptors come from a human donor who was either an allogeneic HSCT recipient or a stem cell or donor lymphocyte infusion donor (not recorded which). It is not recorded whose cells these are; they may come from a transplant donor.

This clonotype has a handful of counts. The rearrangement uses TRBV9 and TRBJ2-1; 10 bases agree with TRBD2. Germline CDR1 is SGDLS and CDR2 is YYNGEE. Germline trimming cut 3 bases from V and 4 bases from J; bases unmatched to any gene: 7. CDR3 size: 16 residues. The CDR3 region has the DNA TGTGCCAGCAGCGCCCGGGGAGCGGGAGGGTACAATGAGCAGTTCTTC. Translation gives CASSARGAGGYNEQFF.

The table lists this clonotype with a few counts. J is TRBJ2-4 and V is TRBV6-5; TRBD2 matches 7 bases. There are 16 residues in the CDR3. Germline V gene lookup returns CDR1 MNHEY and CDR2 SVGAGI. With V trimmed by 2 bases and J by 0 bases, 4 bases remained unmatched. The CDR3 DNA sequence: TGTGCCAGCAGTTACGTCGGGGGGATAGCCAAAAACATTCAGTACTTC. Encoded protein: CASSYVGGIAKNIQYF.

The genes are TRBV13 and TRBJ1-2; TRBD1 matches at 7 bases. The germline V gene has CDR1 PRHDT and CDR2 FYEKMQ (reference sequence). The CDR3 runs to 15 residues. Trimming took 4 bases from V and 4 from J; bases not matched to a gene: 9. CDR3 amino acids: CASSSRQGGIYGYTF. CDR3 in DNA: TGTGCCAGCAGCTCGCGACAGGGAGGAATCTATGGCTACACCTTC.

This clonotype was picked up many times. The rearrangement links TRBV12-3 or TRBV12-4 to TRBJ1-6; weak D call: TRBD1 (6 bases). Between the trimmed V and J ends, which lost 5 bases and 8 bases, there was a span of 13 bases. CDR3 length: 14 amino acids. CDR3 amino acids: CASSHTGGHSPLHF. The CDR3 DNA reads TGTGCCAGCAGTCATACGGGGGGGCATTCACCCCTCCACTTT.

This clonotype was observed a handful of times. The V call is TRBV11-2, the J call TRBJ2-3; the D gene is possibly TRBD2 (5 bases). The germline gives CDR1 SGHAT, CDR2 FQNNGV. CDR3 length: 14 amino acids. V shed 1 base and J shed 6 bases, with 11 bases lying between them. Written as DNA, the CDR3 is TGTGCCAGCAGCTTAGTATCGTGGGAGGATACGCAGTATTTT. Its protein product is CASSLVSWEDTQYF.

This clonotype was seen a handful of times. The rearrangement uses TRBV11-1 and TRBJ1-5; 7 bases agree with TRBD1. V was clipped by 1 base and J by 5 bases; unmatched bases: 14. The CDR3 has 18 residues. Per germline, CDR1 SGHAT and CDR2 FQDESV (reference sequence). The CDR3 sequence is CASSLGSPPGQPYQPQHF. The CDR3 region has the DNA TGTGCCAGCAGCTTAGGTTCGCCCCCGGGACAGCCCTATCAGCCCCAGCATTTT. Filled out from reference TRBV11-1 and TRBJ1-5, the complete variable domain reads EAEVAQSPRYKITEKSQAVAFWCDPISGHATLYWYRQILGQGPELLVQFQDESVVDDSQLPKDRFSAERLKGVDSTLKIQPAELGDSAMYLCASSLGSPPGQPYQPQHFGDGTRLSIL.

This clonotype was counted only a few times. CDR3 DNA: TGTGCCAGCAGCCCCTACCGGGACAGGGGGTATTTAGGCCACGAGCAGTACTTC. As protein: CASSPYRDRGYLGHEQYF. This chain connects TRBV11-2 to TRBJ2-7; TRBD1 agrees at 11 bases. Germline lookup yields CDR1 SGHAT and CDR2 FQNNGV. J gave up 5 bases and V 5 bases, and 17 bases lay outside the gene matches. This CDR3 is 18 amino acids long.

This clonotype came up a few times. This sequence joins TRBV15 and TRBJ2-3; a possible D gene is TRBD1 (7 bases). The CDR3 consists of 18 residues. Per germline, CDR1 LNHNV and CDR2 YYDKDF (reference sequence). V was trimmed by 2 bases and J by 6 bases, leaving 24 bases between them. The CDR3, as DNA: TGTGCCACCAGCAGAACAGGGGAGGCCTATTCGGGTCGGGATACGCAGTATTTT. This gives the protein CATSRTGEAYSGRDTQYF.

This chain uses TRBV18 with TRBJ2-7; D gene unclear. V was cut by 3 bases and J by 0 bases, with 12 bases left in between. This CDR3 region has 15 residues. Germline CDR1 reads KGHSH; CDR2 reads LQKENI. The CDR3 is CASSPPEVRSYEQYF. The CDR3 nucleotides are TGTGCCAGCTCACCTCCCGAGGTTCGCTCCTACGAGCAGTACTTC.

J is TRBJ2-7 and V is TRBV11-2; 8 bases agree with TRBD1. Per the germline V gene, CDR1 is SGHAT and CDR2 is FQNNGV. The CDR3 contains 15 residues. V gave up 5 bases and J gave up 2 bases; unmatched junction bases: 8. The CDR3 sequence is CASSLRQGSAYEQYF. Here the CDR3 DNA reads TGTGCCAGCAGCCTCCGACAGGGGTCGGCCTACGAGCAGTACTTC. Based on the CDR3 plus reference TRBV11-2 and TRBJ2-7, the full variable domain is EAGVAQSPRYKIIEKRQSVAFWCNPISGHATLYWYQQILGQGPKLLIQFQNNGVVDDSQLPKDRFSAERLKGVDSTLKIQPAKLEDSAVYLCASSLRQGSAYEQYFGPGTRLTVT.

This clonotype was counted between two and nine times. The V gene is TRBV9, the J gene TRBJ1-2; possibly TRBD1 for D (6 bases). Germline-derived CDR1 and CDR2 are SGDLS and YYNGEE. V was pared by 4 bases and J by 6 bases, with 16 bases between. This CDR3 is 14 amino acids long. The CDR3 region has the DNA TGTGCCAGCAGCCGGACACAGGGAGCGGATGGCTACACCTTC. Protein product: CASSRTQGADGYTF. Supplemented by reference TRBV9 and TRBJ1-2, the full variable domain reads DSGVTQTPKHLITATGQRVTLRCSPRSGDLSVYWYQQSLDQGLQFLIQYYNGEERAKGNILERFSAQQFPDLHSELNLSSLELGDSALYFCASSRTQGADGYTFGSGTRLTVV.

The V gene is TRBV7-9, the J gene TRBJ2-1, with TRBD2 identical over 13 bases. V dropped 7 bases and J dropped 7; count of bases not matched to a gene: 10. Germline V lookup: CDR1 SEHNR, CDR2 FQNEAQ (reference sequence). CDR3 size: 16 residues. The CDR3 sequence: CASTGRTSGRGNEQFF. CDR3 coding DNA: TGTGCCAGCACCGGGCGGACTAGCGGGAGAGGGAATGAGCAGTTCTTC.

This clonotype was counted ten times or more. The V call is TRBV7-9, the J call TRBJ1-2; D not certain. The V gene lost 1 base and the J gene lost 10 bases, with 10 bases spanning the gap. Germline V lookup: CDR1 SEHNR, CDR2 FQNEAQ (reference sequence). This CDR3 is built from 12 residues. The CDR3 protein is CASSLDLFSYTF. The CDR3 nucleotides read TGTGCCAGCAGCTTAGATTTGTTTTCCTACACCTTC.

This clonotype was observed a handful of times. The chain recombines TRBV25-1 with TRBJ2-7; 8 bases align to TRBD2. CDR3 length: 15 residues. V shed 1 base, J shed 7 bases, and the junction held 9 bases outside the gene matches. Germline V CDR1 and CDR2: MGHDK, SYGVNS. As DNA, the CDR3 is TGTGCCAGCAGTGAATGGGGACTAGGGGAGGTTGAGCAGTACTTC. As protein: CASSEWGLGEVEQYF.

The sample holds a few counts of this clonotype. The CDR3: CASSISQADTQYF. DNA for the CDR3: TGTGCCAGCAGCATATCTCAGGCAGATACGCAGTATTTT. The chain carries TRBV7-6 and TRBJ2-3, with D hard to call. Between the trimmed V and J ends, which lost 5 bases and 4 bases, there was a span of 10 bases. CDR3 size: 13 residues. Germline V gene lookup returns CDR1 SGHVS and CDR2 FNYEAQ.

This clonotype was seen a few times. The V and J genes are TRBV20-1 and TRBJ2-5, with D hard to call. Trimming left V 5 bases short and J 4 bases short, with 11 bases between. Germline V gives CDR1 DFQATT, CDR2 SNEGSKA (reference sequence). The CDR3 is 12 amino acids. Here the CDR3 DNA reads TGCAGTGCTGAGGCCCCGGGAGAGACCCAGTACTTC. It encodes CSAEAPGETQYF.

This clonotype was recorded at least ten times. The rearrangement uses TRBV24-1 and TRBJ1-2; D uncertain. Trimming cost V 1 base and J 5 bases, with 4 bases left between them. The CDR3 spans 12 residues. The germline V gene encodes CDR1 KGHDR and CDR2 SFDVKD. CDR3 DNA sequence: TGTGCCACCAGTGATTTTAGATATGGCTACACCTTC. This gives the protein CATSDFRYGYTF.

This clonotype was counted a few times. The chain has TRBV15 and TRBJ1-5; D remains unclear. The CDR3 runs 15 residues. V was cut by 3 bases and J by 6 bases, with 15 bases left in between. The germline V gene has CDR1 LNHNV and CDR2 YYDKDF (reference sequence). The DNA of the CDR3 is TGTGCCACCAGCAGTGTTGGCAGGTCTGGTCAGCCCCAGCATTTT. Translation gives CATSSVGRSGQPQHF.

For this clonotype: A single base separates this from a much larger clone, so it may be a read error. This chain uses TRBV11-3 with TRBJ2-1; D possibly corresponds to TRBD1 (5 bases). Trimming took 0 bases from V and 8 from J, leaving 8 bases between them. This CDR3 region has 13 residues. Germline V gene data show CDR1 as SGHNT and CDR2 as YENEEA. CDR3 residues: CASSLEGRYEQFF. CDR3 nucleotides: TGTGCCAGCAGCTTAGAGGGGCGGTATGAGCAGTTCTTC.

This chain uses TRBV6-2 or TRBV6-3 with TRBJ1-5; D is uncertain. V was pared by 5 bases and J by 1 base, with 12 bases between. Germline V gene data show CDR1 as MNHEY and CDR2 as SVGEGT. The CDR3 sequence is 15 residues long. The CDR3 nucleotides read TGTGCCAGCAGTCGAGGACGAAAAAGCAATCAGCCCCAGCATTTT. Amino acids: CASSRGRKSNQPQHF.